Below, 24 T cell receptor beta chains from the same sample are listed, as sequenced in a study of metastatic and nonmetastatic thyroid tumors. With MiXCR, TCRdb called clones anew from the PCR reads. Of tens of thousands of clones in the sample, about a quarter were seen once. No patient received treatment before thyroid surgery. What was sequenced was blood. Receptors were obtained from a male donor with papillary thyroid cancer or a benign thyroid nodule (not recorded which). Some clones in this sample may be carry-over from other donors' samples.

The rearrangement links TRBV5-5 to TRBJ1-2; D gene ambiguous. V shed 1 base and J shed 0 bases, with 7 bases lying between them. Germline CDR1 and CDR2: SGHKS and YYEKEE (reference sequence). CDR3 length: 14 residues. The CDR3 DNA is TGTGCCAGCAGCTTGCTAACTTCTAACTATGGCTACACCTTC. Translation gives CASSLLTSNYGYTF.

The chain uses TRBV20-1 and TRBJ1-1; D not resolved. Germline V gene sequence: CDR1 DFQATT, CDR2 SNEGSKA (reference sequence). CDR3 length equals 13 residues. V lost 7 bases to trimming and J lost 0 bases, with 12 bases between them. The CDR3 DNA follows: TGCAGTGGATCAAAATCAATGAACACTGAAGCTTTCTTT. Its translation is CSGSKSMNTEAFF.

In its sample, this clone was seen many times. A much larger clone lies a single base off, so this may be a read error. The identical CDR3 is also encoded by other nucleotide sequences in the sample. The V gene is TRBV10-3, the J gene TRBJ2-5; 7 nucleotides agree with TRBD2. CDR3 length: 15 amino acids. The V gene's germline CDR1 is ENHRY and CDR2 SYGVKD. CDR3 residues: CAISQGSGNQGTQYF. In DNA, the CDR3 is TGTGCCATCAGTCAAGGAAGCGGGAATCAAGGGACCCAGTACTTC.

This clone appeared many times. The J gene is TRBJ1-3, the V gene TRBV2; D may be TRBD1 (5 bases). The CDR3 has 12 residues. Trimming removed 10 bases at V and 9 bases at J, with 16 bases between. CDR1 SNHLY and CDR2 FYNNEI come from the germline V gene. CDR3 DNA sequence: TGTGCCAACCGGGACGGCTCATGCACCATATATTTT. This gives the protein CANRDGSCTIYF.

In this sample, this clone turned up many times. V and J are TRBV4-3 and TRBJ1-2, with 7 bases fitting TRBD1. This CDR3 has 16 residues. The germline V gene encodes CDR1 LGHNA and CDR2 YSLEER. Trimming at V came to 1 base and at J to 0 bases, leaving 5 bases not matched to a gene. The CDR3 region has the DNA TGCGCCAGCAGCCAAGCGCCGGGACAGTCTAACTATGGCTACACCTTC. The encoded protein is CASSQAPGQSNYGYTF.

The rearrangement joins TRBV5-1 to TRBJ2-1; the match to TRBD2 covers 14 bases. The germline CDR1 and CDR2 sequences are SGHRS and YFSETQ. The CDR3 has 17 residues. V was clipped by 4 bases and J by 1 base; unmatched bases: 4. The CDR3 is CASSGGTSGSSYNEQFF. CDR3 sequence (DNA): TGCGCCAGCAGCGGCGGGACTAGCGGGAGTTCCTACAATGAGCAGTTCTTC.

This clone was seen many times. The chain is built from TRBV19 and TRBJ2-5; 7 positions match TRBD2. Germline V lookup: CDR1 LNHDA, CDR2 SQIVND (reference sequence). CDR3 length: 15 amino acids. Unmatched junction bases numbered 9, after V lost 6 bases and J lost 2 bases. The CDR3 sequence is CASREGGAGQETQYF. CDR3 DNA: TGTGCCAGTAGGGAGGGAGGGGCCGGGCAAGAGACCCAGTACTTC.

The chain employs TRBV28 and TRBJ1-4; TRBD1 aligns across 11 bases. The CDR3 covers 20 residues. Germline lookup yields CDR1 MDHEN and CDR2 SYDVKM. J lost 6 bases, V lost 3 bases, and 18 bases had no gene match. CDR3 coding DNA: TGTGCCAGCAGTTTCAAAAACCCGGACAGGGGGCGCAGAGTGTATGAAAAACTGTTTTTT. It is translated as CASSFKNPDRGRRVYEKLFF.

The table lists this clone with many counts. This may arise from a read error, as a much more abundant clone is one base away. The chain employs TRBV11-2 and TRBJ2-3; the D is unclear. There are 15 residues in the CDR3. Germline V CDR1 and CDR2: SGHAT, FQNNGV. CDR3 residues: CASSSQPAPKDTRYF. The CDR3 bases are TGTGCCAGCAGCTCTCAGCCTGCCCCGAAGGATACGCGGTATTTT.

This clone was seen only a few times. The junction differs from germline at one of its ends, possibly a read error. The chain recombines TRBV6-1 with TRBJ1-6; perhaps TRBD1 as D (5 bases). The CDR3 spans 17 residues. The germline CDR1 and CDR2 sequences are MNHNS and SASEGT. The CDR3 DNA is TGTGCCAGCAGCCTAGGCGGTGCAGGGAGCGATAATTCTCCCCTCCACTTT. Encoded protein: CASSLGGAGSDNSPLHF.

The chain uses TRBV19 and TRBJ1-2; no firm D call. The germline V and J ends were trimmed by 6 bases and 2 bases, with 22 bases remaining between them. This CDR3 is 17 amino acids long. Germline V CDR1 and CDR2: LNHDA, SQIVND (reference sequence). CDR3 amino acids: CASSPLSGINWNYGYTF. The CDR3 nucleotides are TGTGCCAGTAGCCCACTATCCGGGATCAATTGGAACTATGGCTACACCTTC.

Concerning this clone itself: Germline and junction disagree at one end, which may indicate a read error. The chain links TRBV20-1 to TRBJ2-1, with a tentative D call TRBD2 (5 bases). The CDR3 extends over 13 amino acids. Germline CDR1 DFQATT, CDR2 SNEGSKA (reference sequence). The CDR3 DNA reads TGCGGTGCTAGCCGTCTAGGCGCAAATGAGCAGTTCTTC. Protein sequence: CGASRLGANEQFF.

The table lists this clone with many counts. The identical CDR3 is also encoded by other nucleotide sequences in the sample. This chain's CDR3 is CASGPGGGYAEAFF. DNA for the CDR3: TGCGCCAGCGGCCCGGGGGGGGGTTACGCTGAAGCTTTCTTT. The chain couples TRBV5-1 to TRBJ1-1, with D perhaps matching TRBD1 (5 bases). The length of the CDR3 is 14 residues. Looked up from germline, CDR1 is SGHRS and CDR2 is YFSETQ. V was trimmed by 7 bases and J by 6 bases, leaving 19 bases between them.

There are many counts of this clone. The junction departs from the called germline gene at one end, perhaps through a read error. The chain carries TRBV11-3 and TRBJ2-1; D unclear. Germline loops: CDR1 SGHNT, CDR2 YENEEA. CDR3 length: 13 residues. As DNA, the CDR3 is TGTGCCAGCGGCTTAGGTCCCGGTAATGAGCAGTTCTTC. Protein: CASGLGPGNEQFF.

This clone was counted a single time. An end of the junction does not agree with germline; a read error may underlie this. The CDR3 DNA reads TGTGCCATCAGCTTGATGATGCGACAAGAGCAGTACTTC. Translated, it gives CAISLMMRQEQYF. The chain employs TRBV5-6 and TRBJ2-7; D gene ambiguous. The germline gives CDR1 SGHDT, CDR2 YYEEEE. CDR3 length: 13 amino acids.

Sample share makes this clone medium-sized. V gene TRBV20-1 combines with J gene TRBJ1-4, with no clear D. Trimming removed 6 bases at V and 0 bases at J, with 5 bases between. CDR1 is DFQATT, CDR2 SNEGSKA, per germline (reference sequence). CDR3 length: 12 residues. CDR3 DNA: TGCAGTGCCCCCGCAACTAATGAAAAACTGTTTTTT. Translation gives CSAPATNEKLFF.

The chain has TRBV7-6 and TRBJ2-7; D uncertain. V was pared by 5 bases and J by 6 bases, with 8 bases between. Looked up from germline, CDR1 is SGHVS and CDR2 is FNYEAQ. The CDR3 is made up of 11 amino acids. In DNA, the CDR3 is TGTGCCAGCAGCCCGGGCCGCGAGCAGTACTTC. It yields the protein CASSPGREQYF.

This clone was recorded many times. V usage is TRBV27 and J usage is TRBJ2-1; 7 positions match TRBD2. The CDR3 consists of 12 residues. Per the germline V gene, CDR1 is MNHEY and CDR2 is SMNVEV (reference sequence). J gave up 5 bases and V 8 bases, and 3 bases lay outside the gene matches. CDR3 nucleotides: TGTGCCAGCCGGGGGGTCCACAATGAGCAGTTCTTC. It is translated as CASRGVHNEQFF.

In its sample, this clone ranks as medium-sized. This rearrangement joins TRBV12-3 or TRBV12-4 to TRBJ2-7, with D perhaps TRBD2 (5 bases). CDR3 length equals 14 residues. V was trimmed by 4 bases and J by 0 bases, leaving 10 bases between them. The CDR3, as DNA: TGTGCCAGCAGTTCGAGCGGCAGCTCCTACGAGCAGTACTTC. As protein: CASSSSGSSYEQYF.

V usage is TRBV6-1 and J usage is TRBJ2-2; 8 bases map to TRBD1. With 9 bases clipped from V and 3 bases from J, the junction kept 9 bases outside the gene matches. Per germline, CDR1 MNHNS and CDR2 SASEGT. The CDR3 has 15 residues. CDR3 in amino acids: CASRNGTGYTGELFF. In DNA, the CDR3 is TGTGCCAGTCGCAACGGGACAGGATACACCGGGGAGCTGTTTTTT.

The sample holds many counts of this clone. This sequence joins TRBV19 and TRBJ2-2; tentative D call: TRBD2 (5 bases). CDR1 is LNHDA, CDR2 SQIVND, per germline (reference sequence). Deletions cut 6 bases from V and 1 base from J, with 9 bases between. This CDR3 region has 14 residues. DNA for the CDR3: TGTGCCAGTAGCCCGGGAAAGAACACCGGGGAGCTGTTTTTT. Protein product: CASSPGKNTGELFF.

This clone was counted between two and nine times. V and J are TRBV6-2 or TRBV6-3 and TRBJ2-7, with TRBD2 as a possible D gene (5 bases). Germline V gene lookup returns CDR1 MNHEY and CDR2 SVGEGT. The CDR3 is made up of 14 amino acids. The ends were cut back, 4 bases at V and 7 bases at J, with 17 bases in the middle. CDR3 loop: CASSFRVGVDEQYF. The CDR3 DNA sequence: TGTGCCAGCAGTTTCCGTGTGGGAGTAGATGAGCAGTACTTC.

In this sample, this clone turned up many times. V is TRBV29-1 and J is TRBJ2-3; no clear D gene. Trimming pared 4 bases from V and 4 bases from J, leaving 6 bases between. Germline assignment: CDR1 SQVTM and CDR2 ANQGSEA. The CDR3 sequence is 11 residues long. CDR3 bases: TGCAGCGTTGCAAGCCCAGATACGCAGTATTTT. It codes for CSVASPDTQYF.

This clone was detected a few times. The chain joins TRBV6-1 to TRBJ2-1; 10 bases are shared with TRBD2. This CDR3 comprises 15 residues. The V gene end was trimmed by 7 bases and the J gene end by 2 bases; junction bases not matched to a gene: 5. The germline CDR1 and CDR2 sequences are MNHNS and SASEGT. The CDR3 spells CASNRLAGAYNEQFF. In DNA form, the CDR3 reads TGTGCCAGCAACCGACTAGCGGGTGCCTACAATGAGCAGTTCTTC.